The T cell receptor beta chain described here comes from a study of shared clonotypes between healthy human individuals (TCRdb year 2020). Concerning the study at large: The cohort comprised a couple of women and a few men aged 18 to 49 years. For each donor, CD4 naive and CD4 memory were each given three plates, CD8 naive was given two plates, and CD8 memory was given one plate. Blood TCR repertoires of a handful of healthy adults were deeply sequenced to estimate repertoire size and the extent of clonotype sharing between individuals. To increase sequencing depth and limit assay-specific biases, TCR repertoire library preparation and sequencing were carried out by different laboratories using diverse techniques. Per donor, leukapheresis produced somewhere between about 0.9 and 9.5 billion PBMCs. Study-level results and caveats: Larger estimated clonotype richness was generally found for naive subsets than for memory subsets. Across four donors, about 5% of naive CD4, approximately 3.6% of naive CD8, 2.3% of memory CD4, and roughly 0.4% of memory CD8 clonotypes were shared. Compared with non-shared clonotypes, clonotypes shared by all four sorted-subset donors had higher generation probabilities. Even with the large sequencing depth, rarefaction of the sorted-subset datasets indicated that sequencing was incomplete. Pairwise subsampling led to the expectation that sequencing depth would affect the degree of clonotype sharing among donors. Only blood was sampled, and tissue TCR repertoires likely differ from those in blood. Because the study included only a small number of donors, the genetic and exposure-history diversity represented was limited.

About this clone: The target of this receptor is not known. Base qualities are missing; no much larger clone stands one base away.

The donors were healthy, HIV-negative adults with no recently reported acute infections or vaccinations. Every donor was a Caucasian adult residing in Nashville, Tennessee, USA. CD4+ T cells were enriched by magnetic negative selection, after which naive cells were positively selected on CD45RA and the negative fraction was taken as the memory subset. After blood collection by leukapheresis, PBMCs were isolated using Ficoll-Histopaque density gradient centrifugation and then cryopreserved in the vapor phase of liquid nitrogen. Analytical flow cytometry was used to check the purity and quantity of each magnetically sorted T cell population. Genomic DNA was isolated from every sorted fraction and measured by UV absorbance on a Nanodrop 2000c. The CDR3 numbers 13 residues from cysteine through phenylalanine. Here the CDR3 DNA is all that survives: 39 bases in frame from base 1. V and J are truncated by 1 base and 9 bases respectively, leaving an intervening sequence of 13 bases. The germline V gene (reference sequence) specifies MNHEY as CDR1 and SMNVEV as CDR2.

TCR CDR3 regions were amplified from genomic DNA by multiplex PCR using the deep immunoSEQ assay. Genomic DNA extracted from each cell subset was distributed evenly over all wells of several immunoSEQ 96-well plates, and each plate served as one replicate. Each replicate PCR for sorted subsets received approximately 200 ng genomic DNA, equal to roughly 30,000 T cell genomes. Purified libraries were measured with a Qubit 3.0 fluorometer, size-checked on a Bioanalyzer 2100, and measured again with the KAPA Library Quantification kit. Every immunoSEQ 96-well plate was sequenced on a dedicated single-read 150-cycle Illumina NextSeq 550 flow cell. On the study's bioinformatics: Because the immunoSEQ output held only junctional sequences and lacked quality scores, the filtering could not match the filtering applied to full-length reads. To assign V/J genes and CDR3, sequences were annotated against IMGT germline references using PyIR, a Python wrapper for IgBLAST v1.9. Reads were filtered out if the reads had weak V/J assignments (E-value above 1e-6), no CDR3, stop codons, out-of-frame junctions, or ambiguous translated residues. A V3J clonotype was defined by an identical inferred V gene, J gene, and CDR3 amino acid sequence. The percentage overlap between two repertoires was calculated by dividing the number of shared unique clonotypes by the size of the smaller repertoire. Richness of each repertoire was evaluated using RTK rarefaction, the Chao1 estimator, and Recon v2.1 estimates of unobserved clonotypes. For all TCRbeta clonotypes obtained by the gDNA method from four donors, generation probabilities were computed with OLGA. In its TCRdb copy, this immuneACCESS table keeps in-frame sequences only and misses some clones. Where compared with another copy, unresolved V genes explain less than half of these, and the others have no known cause. V, J and clone size were drawn from that table, and D and trimming were deduced from the DNA. The sample has 2,500,000 or so clones on record, 90% to 95% of them singletons. Together, the top ten hold over 0.12% of the sample.

The chain uses TRBV27 and TRBJ2-7; too little of a D gene remains to name it. The source material was naive CD4+ T cells sorted from blood. Read against the paper, the sample's cell subset or site label means: CD45RA+ positively selected. The sequence was collected from a man aged 18 to 29 in good health. The CDR3 reads CASSLYKGSGQYF. At the DNA level, the sequence is TGTGCCAGCAGTTTATATAAGGGTTCGGGGCAGTACTTC.